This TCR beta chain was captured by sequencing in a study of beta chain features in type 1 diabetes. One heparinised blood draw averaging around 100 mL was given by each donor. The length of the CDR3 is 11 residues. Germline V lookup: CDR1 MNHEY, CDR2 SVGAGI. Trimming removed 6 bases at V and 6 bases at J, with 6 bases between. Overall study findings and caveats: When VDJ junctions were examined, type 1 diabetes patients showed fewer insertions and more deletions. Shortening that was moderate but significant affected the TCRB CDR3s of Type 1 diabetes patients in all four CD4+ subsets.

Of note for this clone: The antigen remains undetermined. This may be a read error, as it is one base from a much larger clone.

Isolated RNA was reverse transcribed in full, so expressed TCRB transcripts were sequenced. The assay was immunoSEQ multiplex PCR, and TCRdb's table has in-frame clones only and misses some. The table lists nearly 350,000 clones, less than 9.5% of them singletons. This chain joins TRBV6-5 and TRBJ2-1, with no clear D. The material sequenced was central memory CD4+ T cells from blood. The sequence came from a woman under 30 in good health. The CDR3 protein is CASSGFNEQFF. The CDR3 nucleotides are TGTGCCAGCAGCGGCTTCAATGAGCAGTTCTTC.